At least ten counts were recorded for the clone carrying this T cell receptor (beta chain). The antigen is not known. Researchers amplified the TCR beta CDR3 regions from RNA transcripts. When the TCR CDR3 underwent first-round RT-PCR, the HTBI primer set was used. TCRdb itself ran the multiplex PCR reads through MiXCR, one entry per CDR3 protein. The table includes roughly 300,000 distinct CDR3 sequences, 25% to 30% detected once. V gave up 0 bases and J gave up 1 base, with 6 bases separating them. The germline V gene encodes CDR1 SQVTM and CDR2 ANQGSEA. CDR3 size: 13 residues. Patients between 18 and 65 years old had hyperthyroidism, newly diagnosed and lasting under 2 months. The blood specimen was taken at initial hyperthyroidism diagnosis, before any ophthalmopathy symptoms. The data belong to a study of T cells in Graves' hyperthyroidism and ophthalmopathy. In the study overall: Peripheral blood sampling occurred at initial diagnosis, before any treatment. Findings and limits, study-wide: Among clonotypes expanded in thyroid above 0.001, most were also found in blood.

This receptor was identified in a man aged 35-49 years with Graves' hyperthyroidism that later progressed to Graves' ophthalmopathy. The sample comprised blood. The genes are TRBV29-1 and TRBJ1-1; D uncertain. The CDR3 sequence: CSVEEARNTEAFF. The CDR3 nucleotides read TGCAGCGTTGAAGAAGCTAGGAACACTGAAGCTTTCTTT.